Listed below are T cell receptor beta chains from one sample, sequenced in a study of blood T cells in healthy people across ages. Via MiXCR, TCRdb re-called the 5' RACE reads, giving one row per CDR3 protein. The data show hundreds of thousands of distinct CDR3 sequences, around half seen once. Source material: blood. These receptors came from a man of 80 years or more in good health. CDR3s include the opening cysteine and the closing phenylalanine or tryptophan. D genes are given only for firm matches. Clone sizes are given selectively: once, few, many, or a class where the clone is expanded.

d_call	v_call	j_call	clone_size	cdr3_nt	cdr3_aa
TRBD1	TRBV14	TRBJ2-7	few	TGTGCCAGCAGCCCTGACAGGGTCGACGAGCAGTACTTC	CASSPDRVDEQYF
.	TRBV27	TRBJ1-5	few	TGTGCCAGTAAGGGACATTCCAATCAGCCCCAGCATTTT	CASKGHSNQPQHF
.	TRBV7-2	TRBJ2-5	.	TGTACCAGCAGCTTTCGAGGGGAGACCCAGTACTTC	CTSSFRGETQYF
.	TRBV28	TRBJ2-7	.	TGTGCCAGCAGTCGACCGACAGGATCAAACTACGAGCAGTACTTC	CASSRPTGSNYEQYF
.	TRBV20-1	TRBJ1-2	.	TGCAGTGCTAGAGAACAAGTGGGCTACACCTTC	CSAREQVGYTF
TRBD2	TRBV20-1	TRBJ2-7	.	TGCAGTGCCGATAGGACTAGCGGGACACCCTACGAGCAGTACTTC	CSADRTSGTPYEQYF
TRBD1	TRBV29-1	TRBJ1-1	once	TGCAGCGCGGGACAGCGGAACACTGAAGCTTTCTTT	CSAGQRNTEAFF
.	TRBV28	TRBJ2-7	once	TGTGCCAGCAGGGAAAGGTCTTCTTCTGAGCAGTACTTC	CASRERSSSEQYF
.	TRBV6-5	TRBJ1-2	few	TGTGCCAGCGCCACGACACAGGGATCCTATGGCTACACCTTC	CASATTQGSYGYTF
.	TRBV11-1	TRBJ2-3	.	TGTGCCAGCAGCCTCCAGCCAACGAATACGCAGTATTTT	CASSLQPTNTQYF
.	TRBV27	TRBJ2-1	.	TGTGCCAGCTCAAGGAGAGCCACGCCCCATGAGCAGTTCTTC	CASSRRATPHEQFF
TRBD1	TRBV10-3	TRBJ2-7	few	TGTGCCATCAGTGTTGACAGGGGCACCTACGAGCAGTACTTC	CAISVDRGTYEQYF
.	TRBV5-1	TRBJ1-1	.	TGCGCCAGCAGCTTGGGGGCAGGGATTACGACTGAAGCTTTCTTT	CASSLGAGITTEAFF
TRBD2	TRBV7-3	TRBJ2-3	.	TGTGCCAGCAGCTTAAACCCCGGGGGACTAGCGGATACGCAGTATTTT	CASSLNPGGLADTQYF
TRBD1	TRBV4-2	TRBJ2-1	.	TGTGCCAGCAGCCTGACAGGGTTAAAAGGCAATGAGCAGTTCTTC	CASSLTGLKGNEQFF
TRBD1	TRBV29-1	TRBJ1-2	few	TGCAGCGGGTCCCGTGATGGACAGGGGGATGGCTACACCTTC	CSGSRDGQGDGYTF
TRBD2	TRBV7-2	TRBJ2-2	.	TGTGCCAGCAGCCCCCGACTAGCGGGAGGCACCGGGGAGCTGTTTTTT	CASSPRLAGGTGELFF
.	TRBV20-1	TRBJ2-5	few	TGCAGTGCTAGAGAAGCCCAGGCTCTAGCCTCGCAAGAGACCCAGTACTTC	CSAREAQALASQETQYF
.	TRBV5-1	TRBJ2-1	few	TGCGCCAGCAGCCGGGGCTCGGGACCAACCAATGAGCAGTTCTTC	CASSRGSGPTNEQFF
.	TRBV7-3	TRBJ1-1	few	TGTGCCAGCAGCTTAGCAGGTTCGAACACTGAAGCTTTCTTT	CASSLAGSNTEAFF
.	TRBV6-4	TRBJ2-1	.	TGTGCCAGCAGCGACCCGGGACTGAGGTACAATGAGCAGTTCTTC	CASSDPGLRYNEQFF
.	TRBV25-1	TRBJ2-4	.	TGTGCCAGCAGTGAACCAACGTTTAGCTCCGGGAACATTCAGTACTTC	CASSEPTFSSGNIQYF
TRBD2	TRBV7-2	TRBJ2-5	few	TGTGCCAGCAGCCCAAATACTAGCGGGGGGGACCAGTACTTC	CASSPNTSGGDQYF